These 5 T cell receptor beta chains came from one sample sequenced in a study of CD8 T cells in ankylosing spondylitis. TCRdb redid the calling of the 5' RACE reads with MiXCR, one entry per CDR3 protein. Counted here are around 39,000 distinct CDR3 sequences, more than 9.5% occurring once; the ten biggest clones make up around 20%. Sequenced input: synovial fluid, either unsorted or a sorted T cell fraction (not recorded which). The receptor set was obtained from a male donor with ankylosing spondylitis.

V usage is TRBV5-1 and J usage is TRBJ1-2; D is possibly TRBD1 (6 bases). Trimming pared 4 bases from V and 1 base from J, leaving 17 bases between. CDR1 SGHRS and CDR2 YFSETQ come from the germline V gene. The CDR3 is 16 amino acids. CDR3 amino acids: CASSAEGQLFNYGYTF. The CDR3 DNA reads as TGCGCCAGCAGCGCTGAAGGACAGTTGTTTAACTATGGCTACACCTTC.

The V and J genes are TRBV7-2 and TRBJ1-2; D gene ambiguous. The CDR3 is 14 residues long. Germline CDR1 reads SGHTA; CDR2 reads FQGNSA. The V end was cut by 5 bases, the J end by 3 bases, with 13 bases between. The CDR3: CASSPGPGDYGYTF. In DNA, the CDR3 is TGTGCCAGCAGCCCCGGGCCCGGGGACTATGGCTACACCTTC.

This clonotype was detected ten times or more. V usage is TRBV25-1 and J usage is TRBJ2-7; a possible D gene is TRBD2 (5 bases). The CDR3 sequence is 17 residues long. Germline V gives CDR1 MGHDK, CDR2 SYGVNS. V gave up 4 bases and J gave up 1 base, with 20 bases separating them. CDR3 protein: CASSADPPGRGSYEQYF. CDR3 DNA sequence: TGTGCCAGCAGTGCCGACCCCCCGGGGAGAGGATCCTACGAGCAGTACTTC.

The chain carries TRBV29-1 and TRBJ1-5; 7 bases align to TRBD1. The V and J ends lost 4 bases and 6 bases, in that order; junction bases with no gene match: 6. Looked up from germline, CDR1 is SQVTM and CDR2 is ANQGSEA. The CDR3 sequence is 13 residues long. CDR3 DNA: TGCAGCGTTGGAGAGGGGGCGGCTCAGCCCCAGCATTTT. Translation gives CSVGEGAAQPQHF.

CDR3: CASSLGAGSDTQYF. The CDR3 region has the DNA TGTGCCAGCAGCTTAGGGGCGGGAAGCGATACGCAGTATTTT. This chain uses TRBV11-1 with TRBJ2-3, with D tentatively TRBD2 (6 bases). The CDR3 is made up of 14 amino acids. The germline gives CDR1 SGHAT, CDR2 FQDESV (reference sequence). Between the trimmed V and J ends, which lost 1 base and 6 bases, there was a span of 11 bases. The variable domain in full, with the rest retrieved from reference TRBV11-1 and TRBJ2-3, is EAEVAQSPRYKITEKSQAVAFWCDPISGHATLYWYRQILGQGPELLVQFQDESVVDDSQLPKDRFSAERLKGVDSTLKIQPAELGDSAMYLCASSLGAGSDTQYFGPGTRLTVL.